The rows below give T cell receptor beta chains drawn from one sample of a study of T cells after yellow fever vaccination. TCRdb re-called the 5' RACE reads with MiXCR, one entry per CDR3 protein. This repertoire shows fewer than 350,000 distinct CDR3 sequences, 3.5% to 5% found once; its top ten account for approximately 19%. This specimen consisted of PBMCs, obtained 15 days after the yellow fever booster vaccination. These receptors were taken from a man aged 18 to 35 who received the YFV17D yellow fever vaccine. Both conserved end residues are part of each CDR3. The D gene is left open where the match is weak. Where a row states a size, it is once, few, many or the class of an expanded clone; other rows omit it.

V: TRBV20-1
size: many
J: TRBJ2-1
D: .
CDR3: CSARDRAEQFF
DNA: TGCAGTGCTAGAGATAGGGCCGAGCAGTTCTTC

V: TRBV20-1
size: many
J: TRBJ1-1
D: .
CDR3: CSAWSGPDTEAFF
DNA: TGCAGTGCCTGGAGCGGCCCCGACACTGAAGCTTTCTTT

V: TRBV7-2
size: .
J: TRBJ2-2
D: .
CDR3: CASSLALAAGELFF
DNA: TGTGCCAGCAGCTTAGCGCTCGCGGCCGGGGAGCTGTTTTTT

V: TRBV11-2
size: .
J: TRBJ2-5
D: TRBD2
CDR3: CASSLDGFLAGEQETQYF
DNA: TGTGCCAGCAGCTTAGATGGGTTTCTAGCGGGGGAGCAAGAGACCCAGTACTTC

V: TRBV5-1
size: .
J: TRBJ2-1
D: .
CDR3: CASSQRDGRRNEQFF
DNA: TGCGCCAGCAGCCAAAGGGACGGTCGGCGCAATGAGCAGTTCTTC

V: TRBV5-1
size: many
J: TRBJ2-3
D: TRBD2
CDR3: CASSLVKTSPGSDTQYF
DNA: TGCGCCAGCAGCTTGGTGAAGACTAGCCCCGGCTCAGATACGCAGTATTTT

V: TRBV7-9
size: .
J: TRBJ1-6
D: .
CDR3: CASSPRTGANSPLHF
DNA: TGTGCCAGCAGCCCGAGGACGGGAGCCAATTCACCCCTCCACTTT

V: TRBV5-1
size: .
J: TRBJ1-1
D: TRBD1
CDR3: CASSALQGANTEAFF
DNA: TGCGCCAGCAGCGCCCTACAGGGGGCAAACACTGAAGCTTTCTTT

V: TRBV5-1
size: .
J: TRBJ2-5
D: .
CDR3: CASSFEGWETQYF
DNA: TGCGCCAGCAGCTTCGAGGGTTGGGAGACCCAGTACTTC

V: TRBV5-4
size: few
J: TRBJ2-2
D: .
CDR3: CASSLGGIGELFF
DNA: TGTGCCAGCAGCTTGGGAGGGATCGGGGAGCTGTTTTTT

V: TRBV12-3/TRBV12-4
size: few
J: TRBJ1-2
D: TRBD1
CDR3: CASSLGTGDKYGYTF
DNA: TGTGCCAGCAGCCTCGGGACAGGGGATAAATATGGCTACACCTTC

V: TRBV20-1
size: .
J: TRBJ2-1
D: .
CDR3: CSADPGNDNEQFF
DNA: TGCAGTGCCGACCCAGGGAACGACAATGAGCAGTTCTTC

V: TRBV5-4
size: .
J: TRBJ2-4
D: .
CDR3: CASSLGGGGKNIQYF
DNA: TGTGCCAGCAGCTTGGGTGGGGGTGGCAAAAACATTCAGTACTTC

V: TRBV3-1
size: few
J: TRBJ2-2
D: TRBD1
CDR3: CASLDRDSDTGELFF
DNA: TGTGCCAGCTTGGACCGGGACAGTGACACCGGGGAGCTGTTTTTT

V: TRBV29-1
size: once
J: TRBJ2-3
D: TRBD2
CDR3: CSVVPSGKADAQYF
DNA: TGCAGCGTTGTGCCTAGCGGAAAGGCAGATGCGCAGTATTTT

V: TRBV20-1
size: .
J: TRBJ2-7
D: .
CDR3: CSARSPNDYEQYF
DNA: TGCAGTGCTAGATCCCCCAATGACTACGAGCAGTACTTC

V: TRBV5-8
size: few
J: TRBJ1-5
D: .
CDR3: CASSLPGTRYSNQPQHF
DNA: TGTGCCAGCAGCTTGCCCGGGACCCGATATAGCAATCAGCCCCAGCATTTT

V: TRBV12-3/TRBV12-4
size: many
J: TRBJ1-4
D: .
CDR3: CASSLNGGMGEKLFF
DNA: TGTGCCAGCAGTTTAAACGGGGGCATGGGAGAAAAACTGTTTTTT

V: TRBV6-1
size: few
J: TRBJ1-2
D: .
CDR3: CASTRGRGYTF
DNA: TGTGCCAGCACGAGGGGGAGAGGCTACACCTTC

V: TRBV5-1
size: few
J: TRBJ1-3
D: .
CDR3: CASSLAGTNFGNTIYF
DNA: TGCGCCAGCAGCTTGGCCGGCACCAACTTCGGAAACACCATATATTTT

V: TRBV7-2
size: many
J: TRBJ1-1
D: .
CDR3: CASSLYGGAGTEAFF
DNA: TGTGCCAGCAGCTTATATGGGGGCGCTGGGACTGAAGCTTTCTTT

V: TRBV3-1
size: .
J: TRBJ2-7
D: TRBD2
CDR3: CASSQDVSAGGYEQYF
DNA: TGTGCCAGCAGCCAAGACGTATCAGCGGGGGGGTACGAGCAGTACTTC

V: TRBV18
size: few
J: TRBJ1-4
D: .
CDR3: CASSPDRNEKLFF
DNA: TGTGCCAGCTCACCAGACCGTAATGAAAAACTGTTTTTT

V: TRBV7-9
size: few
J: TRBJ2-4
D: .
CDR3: CASSPHGNLAKNIQYF
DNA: TGTGCCAGCAGCCCCCATGGGAACCTAGCCAAAAACATTCAGTACTTC

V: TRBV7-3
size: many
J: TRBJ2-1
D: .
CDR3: CASSLTSHNEQFF
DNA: TGTGCCAGCAGCTTAACCAGCCACAATGAGCAGTTCTTC

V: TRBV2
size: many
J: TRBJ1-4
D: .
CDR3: CATRSRVGVGEKLFF
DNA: TGTGCCACGCGGTCGCGGGTCGGTGTGGGTGAAAAACTGTTTTTT

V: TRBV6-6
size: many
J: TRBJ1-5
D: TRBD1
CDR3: CASSAGTGGSQPQHF
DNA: TGTGCCAGCAGTGCCGGGACAGGGGGCAGTCAGCCCCAGCATTTT

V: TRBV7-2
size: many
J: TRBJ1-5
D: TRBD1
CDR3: CASSLGARGSGQPQHF
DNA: TGTGCCAGCAGCTTAGGGGCCAGGGGGAGCGGGCAGCCCCAGCATTTT

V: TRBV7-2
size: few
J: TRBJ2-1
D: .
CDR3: CASSYQGPYNEQFF
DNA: TGTGCCAGCAGCTACCAGGGCCCCTACAATGAGCAGTTCTTC

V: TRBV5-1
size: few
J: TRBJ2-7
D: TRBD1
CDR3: CASSLGGQVYEQYF
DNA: TGCGCCAGCAGCTTGGGGGGACAGGTCTACGAGCAGTACTTC